The rows below give T cell receptor beta chains drawn from one sample of a study of blood T cell repertoires in COVID-19. The protocol was immunoSEQ multiplex PCR, while the TCRdb copy is restricted to in-frame clones and leaves out a portion. Here the sample spans about 95,000 clones, about nine tenths being singletons. Sequenced input: peripheral blood. Source of these receptors: a woman aged 65 to 85 with acute or convalescent COVID-19. CDR3s include the opening cysteine and the closing phenylalanine or tryptophan. Clone sizes are given selectively: once, few, many, or a class where the clone is expanded.

TRBJ1-2 - 13 TRBV6-5 CASRIDRGYGYTF
TRBJ2-3 - 17 TRBV29-1 CSVEENGGQLRTDTQYF
TRBJ2-1 - 17 TRBV6-4 CASSDSPSKVGHNEQFF
TRBJ2-7 few 15 TRBV28 CASSQGGEGRYEQYF
TRBJ1-4 once 16 TRBV18 CASSRASGSTNEKLFF
TRBJ1-3 - 17 TRBV5-1 CASSLEVITGAGNTIYF
TRBJ1-6 - 14 TRBV28 CASSSTGLRSPLHF
TRBJ2-3 - 17 TRBV5-1 CASSLAISGEIGDTQYF
TRBJ1-1 - 14 TRBV7-9 CASSFNRDGTEAFF
TRBJ1-4 - 13 TRBV7-2 CASSLQFNEKLFF
TRBJ1-4 - 14 TRBV19 CASRGTPLVGKLFF
TRBJ2-3 - 17 TRBV19 CASSIDGLARLADTQYF
TRBJ2-1 - 11 TRBV6-5 CAVWGSNEQFF
TRBJ2-5 - 13 TRBV2 CASSFFRVETQYF
TRBJ2-3 - 14 TRBV29-1 CSVERLARTDTQYF
TRBJ2-7 - 12 TRBV7-2 CASSPSVRGPSF
TRBJ2-1 - 15 TRBV25-1 CASHRDRGGWNEQFF
TRBJ2-3 - 16 TRBV7-2 CASSLRLAGAADTQYF
TRBJ2-4 - 16 TRBV6-1 CASSEGLGGGVNIQYF
TRBJ2-5 - 15 TRBV10-1 CASSEARGGGETQYF
TRBJ2-5 - 13 TRBV6-5 CAVAGGPQETQYF
TRBJ2-2 - 15 TRBV2 CASSEASREGGELFF
TRBJ2-2 - 15 TRBV19 CASRLPGEGTGELFF
TRBJ1-5 once 15 TRBV6-1 CASSDARGSNQPQHF
TRBJ2-5 - 14 TRBV5-1 CASSYRDSQETQYF
TRBJ2-3 - 16 TRBV6-5 CASSYSKTSGSVTQYF
TRBJ2-3 - 17 TRBV5-4 CASSTGTSGRGTDTQYF
TRBJ2-7 - 14 TRBV5-1 CASSLLAVGYEQYF
TRBJ2-7 - 15 TRBV3-1/TRBV3-2 CASSPRQGASYEQYF
TRBJ1-4 - 15 TRBV29-1 CSAAGTGLFNEKLFF
TRBJ2-1 few 11 TRBV19 CASTGLQEQFF